This note documents a single TCR beta chain sequence. What it binds is not known. The CDR3 runs 15 residues. In germline, CDR1 is SGHNT, CDR2 YENEEA. Trimming pared 5 bases from V and 4 bases from J, leaving 16 bases between. The entry originates in a study of T cell responses to AZD1222 COVID-19 vaccine. Broader study findings: Repertoires were collected only later (after the peak T cell response had occurred). Nearly half of spike-specific TCRs reportedly go after variant regions that carry no mutations.

The method was immunoSEQ multiplex PCR; TCRdb's version includes in-frame clones alone and lacks a portion of them. This sample yields roughly 200,000 clones, of which 90% to 95% are seen a single time; under 1.1% belongs to the top ten. This TCR came from an adult who received the MenACWY meningococcal vaccine as a control. The specimen comprised peripheral blood, sampled 28 days after the second dose of the MenACWY control vaccine. V is TRBV11-3 and J is TRBJ2-3; D may match TRBD1 or TRBD2 (5 bases each). The CDR3 DNA is TGTGCCAGCAGCCCTCGGGACGGCAGGCCAGATACGCAGTATTTT. Translation gives CASSPRDGRPDTQYF.